This is a list of T cell receptor beta chains from one sample in a study of graft-versus-host responses after intestinal transplantation. Sequenced by immunoSEQ multiplex PCR; TCRdb stores in-frame clones only, minus some. The sample has about 94,000 clones, roughly 91% seen once. The antigens for these receptors are not known. The source was unstimulated CD8+ T cells sorted from spleen or lymph node cells, collected before intestinal transplant. Source of these receptors: a human donor who received an intestinal transplant. CDR3s include the opening cysteine and the closing phenylalanine or tryptophan. The D gene is left open where the match is weak. Only part of the rows carry a size: once, few, many, or a class if the clone is expanded.

NA TRBJ2-7 TRBV11-2 NA CASSQGILEQYF TGTGCCAGCAGCCAGGGAATCTTGGAGCAGTACTTC
TRBD1 TRBJ1-1 TRBV7-9 once CASSLATGGNTEAFF TGTGCCAGCAGCTTAGCGACAGGGGGGAACACTGAAGCTTTCTTT
NA TRBJ2-7 TRBV30 NA CAWEQGYEQYF TGTGCCTGGGAACAGGGCTACGAGCAGTACTTC
NA TRBJ1-1 TRBV4-1 NA CASSLRSGVTEAFF TGCGCCAGCAGCCTACGTTCAGGGGTCACTGAAGCTTTCTTT
TRBD1 TRBJ2-1 TRBV6-5 NA CASTSGQGYNEQFF TGTGCCAGCACCTCGGGACAGGGATACAATGAGCAGTTCTTC
NA TRBJ1-2 TRBV19 NA CASTSDSLGDENGYTF TGTGCCAGTACCTCGGACAGTTTGGGTGACGAGAATGGCTACACCTTC
TRBD1 TRBJ1-1 TRBV7-2 NA CASSPTGGGTEAFF TGTGCCAGCAGCCCGACAGGGGGAGGCACTGAAGCTTTCTTT
TRBD2 TRBJ2-3 TRBV7-9 NA CASRLAGSDTQYF TGTGCCAGCAGACTAGCGGGGTCAGATACGCAGTATTTT
NA TRBJ1-2 TRBV15 NA CATSRGGVLDYGYTF TGTGCCACCAGCAGAGGGGGGGTCTTGGACTATGGCTACACCTTC
NA TRBJ2-1 TRBV7-9 NA CASSLVGDYEQFF TGTGCCAGCAGCTTAGTGGGGGACTATGAGCAGTTCTTC
NA TRBJ2-5 TRBV12-5 NA CASGLSRETQYF TGTGCTAGTGGTTTGTCGCGGGAGACCCAGTACTTC
TRBD2 TRBJ2-1 TRBV7-3 NA CASSFGTSGANEQFF TGTGCCAGCAGTTTTGGGACTAGCGGGGCCAATGAGCAGTTCTTC
NA TRBJ1-3 TRBV5-4 NA CASSLGQSGNTIYF TGTGCCAGCAGCTTGGGACAGTCTGGAAACACCATATATTTT
NA TRBJ1-5 TRBV5-6 NA CASSLSGGYSNQPQHF TGTGCCAGCAGCTTGTCAGGTGGTTATAGCAATCAGCCCCAGCATTTT
TRBD1 TRBJ1-5 TRBV15 NA CATSRDRGSNQPQHF TGTGCCACCAGCAGGGACAGGGGAAGCAATCAGCCCCAGCATTTT
TRBD2 TRBJ2-1 TRBV2 once CASSDGLAGGGDEQFF TGTGCCAGCAGTGACGGACTAGCGGGAGGCGGGGATGAGCAGTTCTTC
NA TRBJ1-1 TRBV19 NA CASRRFVHEDTEAFF TGTGCCAGCCGAAGATTCGTTCATGAGGACACTGAAGCTTTCTTT
TRBD1 TRBJ1-2 TRBV27 NA CASSETGNGGYTF TGTGCCAGCAGTGAGACAGGGAACGGTGGCTACACCTTC
NA TRBJ1-2 TRBV15 NA CATSRGGYGYTF TGTGCCACCAGCAGAGGCGGCTATGGCTACACCTTC
NA TRBJ2-7 TRBV27 NA CASSPRQGSYEQYF TGTGCCAGCAGTCCCCGGCAGGGGTCCTACGAGCAGTACTTC
NA TRBJ1-4 TRBV25-1 NA CASNGDINEKLFF TGTGCCAGCAACGGGGACATTAATGAAAAACTGTTTTTT
TRBD2 TRBJ2-1 TRBV19 NA CASTAGTSGYNEQFF TGTGCCAGTACGGCCGGGACTAGCGGCTACAATGAGCAGTTCTTC
NA TRBJ1-2 TRBV4-3 NA CASSQEVREDYGYTF TGCGCCAGCAGCCAAGAGGTCAGGGAAGACTATGGCTACACCTTC
NA TRBJ2-3 TRBV7-6 once CASSPALAGTDTQYF TGTGCCAGCAGCCCCGCATTAGCGGGCACAGATACGCAGTATTTT
NA TRBJ2-1 TRBV29-1 NA CSVEATGNEQFF TGCAGCGTTGAGGCTACGGGGAATGAGCAGTTCTTC
TRBD1 TRBJ1-1 TRBV2 NA CASRATGVETEAFF TGTGCCAGCAGGGCGACAGGGGTCGAGACTGAAGCTTTCTTT
NA TRBJ2-5 TRBV10-1 NA CASSSSRGGETQYF TGCGCCAGCAGTTCCTCTCGCGGTGGGGAGACCCAGTACTTC
TRBD1 TRBJ1-5 TRBV6-1 NA CASRGTDLSNQPQHF TGTGCCAGCAGGGGGACAGACCTTAGCAATCAGCCCCAGCATTTT
TRBD2 TRBJ2-1 TRBV9 once CASSPTSVGTFYNEQFF TGTGCCAGCAGCCCCACTAGCGTCGGGACCTTTTACAATGAGCAGTTCTTC
NA TRBJ2-7 TRBV27 NA CASTSHGVAYEQYF TGTGCCAGCACCTCGCACGGGGTGGCCTACGAGCAGTACTTC
NA TRBJ2-1 TRBV7-9 NA CASSFSHTNEQFF TGTGCCAGCAGCTTCTCCCACACCAATGAGCAGTTCTTC
NA TRBJ2-2 TRBV4-3 NA CASSQDRATGANTGELFF TGCGCCAGCAGCCAAGATCGGGCGACAGGTGCGAACACCGGGGAGCTGTTTTTT
TRBD1 TRBJ2-7 TRBV10-3 once CAIRRPEGQGYEQYF TGTGCCATCAGGAGGCCTGAGGGACAGGGCTACGAGCAGTACTTC
NA TRBJ1-4 TRBV7-2 NA CASSLAVLTGNEKLFF TGTGCCAGCAGCTTAGCGGTGTTGACGGGGAATGAAAAACTGTTTTTT
TRBD2 TRBJ2-2 TRBV10-1 NA CASSSGTLLAGELFF TGCGCCAGCAGTAGCGGGACCCTTCTCGCCGGGGAGCTGTTTTTT
NA TRBJ2-1 TRBV7-9 NA CASRTGGINEQFF TGTGCCAGCAGAACGGGGGGCATCAATGAGCAGTTCTTC
TRBD1 TRBJ2-7 TRBV5-6 NA CASSLGTGGLGYEQYF TGTGCCAGCAGCTTAGGGACAGGGGGCCTTGGGTACGAGCAGTACTTC